This T cell receptor beta chain was recorded in a study of relationships among human T cell subsets. TCR alpha and beta CDR3s were amplified from mRNA by semiquantitative ARM-PCR. Tagged nested gene-specific primers were used first, then communal superprimers amplified exponentially. First-round products served as template after exonuclease removal of nested primers. TCRdb ran MiXCR on the multiplex PCR reads and lists one entry per CDR3 protein. This sample has roughly 13,000 distinct CDR3 sequences, with roughly 68% found just once. Worth noting for this clonotype: Its antigen is undetermined.

Germline values: CDR1 MNHEY, CDR2 SVGAGI. The length of the CDR3 is 15 residues. The germline V and J ends were trimmed by 10 bases and 7 bases, with 25 bases remaining between them. Study-wide results and caveats: Substantial CDR3 sharing among Th1, Th2 and regulatory cells suggested stochastic fate choice. Over 60% of CD8+ cytotoxic sequences were in clones over 100 reads; regulatory and Th2 had few.

The Th1 cells were the flow-through after CD25, CD56 and CD294 bead selections. The TCR was taken from a man aged 35-49 years in good health. Sequenced: CD4+ Th1 cells sorted from blood. The chain links TRBV6-5 to TRBJ1-2; maybe TRBD1 (5 bases). The CDR3: CATVGAAGSKGGYTF. DNA of the CDR3: TGTGCCACCGTGGGCGCGGCAGGGAGTAAAGGTGGCTACACCTTC.